This passage covers 20 T cell receptor beta chains from one sample sequenced in a study of cytomegalovirus exposure and HLA in healthy donors. The PCR was carried out with 60 Vbeta primers and 13 Jbeta primers. Here immunoSEQ multiplex PCR was the method, and the copy in TCRdb shows in-frame clones only, minus some. The table includes tens of thousands of clones, around 78% detected once. Sequenced input: PBMCs. The receptors derive from a man aged 50 to 59 in good health and CMV-seronegative.

This chain uses TRBV19 with TRBJ1-1; D unclear. In germline, CDR1 is LNHDA, CDR2 SQIVND (reference sequence). CDR3 length: 13 residues. Trimming pared 3 bases from V and 8 bases from J, leaving 13 bases between. The CDR3 coding sequence is TGTGCCAGTAGTATCCTAGACGTACCGGAAGCTTTCTTT. Its translation: CASSILDVPEAFF.

The CDR3 DNA is TGCGCCAGCAGCCAAGGTTGGAGCGGGAAAGAGACCCAGTACTTC. Its translation is CASSQGWSGKETQYF. The chain carries TRBV4-1 and TRBJ2-5; TRBD2 aligns across 7 bases. Germline lookup yields CDR1 MGHRA and CDR2 YSYEKL. J lost 3 bases, V lost 1 base, and 5 bases had no gene match. This CDR3 contains 15 residues.

J is TRBJ2-1 and V is TRBV4-1; a weak D match, TRBD2 (5 bases). The germline V gene encodes CDR1 MGHRA and CDR2 YSYEKL. This CDR3 comprises 16 residues. V was clipped by 3 bases and J by 3 bases, with 15 bases between them. CDR3 in amino acids: CASSQLTSLVYNEQFF. The CDR3 nucleotides read TGCGCCAGCAGCCAGCTAACTAGTTTGGTCTACAATGAGCAGTTCTTC.

The V and J genes are TRBV2 and TRBJ2-3; TRBD2 agrees at 8 bases. V shed 2 bases, J shed 5 bases, and the junction held 0 bases outside the gene matches. This CDR3 is built from 13 residues. Looked up from germline, CDR1 is SNHLY and CDR2 is FYNNEI. DNA of the CDR3: TGTGCCAGCAGTGAACGGGAGGGAGATACGCAGTATTTT. Its translation is CASSEREGDTQYF. The full variable domain, completed using reference TRBV2 and TRBJ2-3, is EPEVTQTPSHQVTQMGQEVILRCVPISNHLYFYWYRQILGQKVEFLVSFYNNEISEKSEIFDDQFSVERPDGSNFTLKIRSTKLEDSAMYFCASSEREGDTQYFGPGTRLTVL.

The rearrangement links TRBV6-1 to TRBJ1-1; 9 positions agree with TRBD1. From germline, CDR1 is MNHNS and CDR2 SASEGT. CDR3 size: 13 residues. With 10 bases clipped from V and 5 bases from J, the junction kept 8 bases outside the gene matches. CDR3 sequence reads: CATGWTGATEAFF. CDR3 sequence (DNA): TGTGCCACGGGGTGGACAGGGGCTACTGAAGCTTTCTTT.

This clone was detected only once. The chain is built from TRBV30 and TRBJ1-5, with 10 positions matching TRBD1. Germline CDR1 is GTSNPN and CDR2 is SVGIG (reference sequence). Trimming cost V 1 base and J 8 bases; bases outside gene matches: 11. The CDR3 is made up of 16 amino acids. The CDR3 sequence is CAWSDPGTGAWKPQHF. The CDR3 nucleotides read TGTGCCTGGAGTGACCCCGGGACAGGGGCTTGGAAGCCCCAGCATTTT.

V usage is TRBV6-5 and J usage is TRBJ2-7, with 8 nucleotides matching TRBD2. This CDR3 comprises 14 residues. CDR1 is MNHEY and CDR2 is SVGAGI in the germline V gene. V shed 6 bases, J shed 0 bases, and the junction held 4 bases outside the gene matches. CDR3 nucleotides: TGTGCCAGCAGACCTAGCGGGTTCTCCTACGAGCAGTACTTC. It is translated as CASRPSGFSYEQYF.

V gene TRBV28 combines with J gene TRBJ2-2, with D unresolved. Germline V gives CDR1 MDHEN, CDR2 SYDVKM. Trimming left V 2 bases short and J 2 bases short, with 9 bases between. This CDR3 is 15 amino acids long. This chain's CDR3 is CASSLPRGNTGELFF. Written as DNA, the CDR3 is TGTGCCAGCAGTTTACCCCGCGGCAACACCGGGGAGCTGTTTTTT.

The chain uses TRBV10-2 and TRBJ1-1, with 9 bases fitting TRBD1. J gave up 3 bases and V 6 bases, and 8 bases lay outside the gene matches. The CDR3 is 15 amino acids. Germline CDR1 is WSHSY and CDR2 is SAAADI. The CDR3 is CASSDRDRAYTEAFF. The CDR3 DNA follows: TGCGCCAGCAGCGATAGGGACAGGGCCTACACTGAAGCTTTCTTT.

The genes are TRBV28 and TRBJ2-1; TRBD2 matches at 11 bases. Germline CDR1 reads MDHEN; CDR2 reads SYDVKM. This CDR3 comprises 18 residues. The J segment lost 1 base and the V segment lost 4 bases, leaving 9 bases of the junction unmatched. CDR3 in amino acids: CASSSPTTSGTSYNEQFF. The CDR3 DNA reads TGTGCCAGCAGTTCCCCGACGACTAGCGGGACTTCCTACAATGAGCAGTTCTTC.

The chain recombines TRBV7-8 with TRBJ1-1, with D perhaps matching TRBD1 (5 bases). Per germline, CDR1 SGHVS and CDR2 FQNEAQ. The CDR3 totals 16 residues. Trimming pared 4 bases from V and 1 base from J, leaving 16 bases between. The CDR3 sequence: CASSSSAGLKNTEAFF. DNA of the CDR3: TGTGCCAGCAGCTCGTCCGCGGGACTTAAGAACACTGAAGCTTTCTTT.

The V and J genes are TRBV27 and TRBJ1-3, with 12 positions matching TRBD1. The V gene's germline CDR1 is MNHEY and CDR2 SMNVEV (reference sequence). The V and J ends lost 6 bases and 4 bases, in that order; junction bases with no gene match: 4. CDR3 length: 15 amino acids. The DNA of the CDR3 is TGTGCCAGCAGCCCCGGGACAGGGGGCGGAAACACCATATATTTT. This sequence encodes CASSPGTGGGNTIYF.

V and J are TRBV7-8 and TRBJ2-7; the D gene is possibly TRBD1 (5 bases). CDR3 length equals 12 residues. Trimming took 5 bases from V and 7 from J, leaving 12 bases between them. Per germline, CDR1 SGHVS and CDR2 FQNEAQ. The CDR3 region is CASSPSRGEQYF. CDR3 coding DNA: TGTGCCAGCAGCCCTAGTAGGGGTGAGCAGTACTTC.

The gene calls are TRBV19 and TRBJ2-5; D possibly corresponds to TRBD1 (5 bases). The germline V gene encodes CDR1 LNHDA and CDR2 SQIVND (reference sequence). Trimming stripped 6 bases from V and 1 base from J, with 6 bases between. This CDR3 region has 12 residues. The CDR3 sequence: CASRGAQETQYF. In nucleotides, the CDR3 is TGTGCCAGTAGAGGGGCCCAAGAGACCCAGTACTTC.

The rearrangement uses TRBV7-9 and TRBJ1-2, with a weak D call TRBD1 (5 bases). CDR3 length: 11 residues. Trimming cost V 8 bases and J 4 bases, with 8 bases left between them. Per germline, CDR1 SEHNR and CDR2 FQNEAQ (reference sequence). For the CDR3, the DNA is TGTGCCAGCGGGGGAGGCTATGGCTACACCTTC. It translates to CASGGGYGYTF.

Worth noting for this clone: One end of the junction does not line up with germline, which may come from a read error. The V gene is TRBV30, the J gene TRBJ2-7; 7 bases match TRBD2. The CDR3 is made up of 14 amino acids. Per the germline V gene, CDR1 is GTSNPN and CDR2 is SVGIG (reference sequence). The CDR3 nucleotides are TGTGCCTGGAGTGCGAGGCGGGAGCCCTACGGGCAGTACTTC. Its translation: CAWSARREPYGQYF.

CDR3 nucleotides: TGTGCCAGCAGGGGGAGCGCAGATACGCAGTATTTT. It codes for CASRGSADTQYF. The chain employs TRBV11-3 and TRBJ2-3, with a possible D match to TRBD2 (5 bases). The germline CDR1 and CDR2 sequences are SGHNT and YENEEA. This CDR3 region has 12 residues. V was trimmed by 6 bases and J by 4 bases, leaving 8 bases between them.

CDR3 sequence: CASSGVRTDTQYF. CDR3 DNA: TGTGCCAGTTCGGGGGTGCGCACAGATACGCAGTATTTT. The rearrangement uses TRBV19 and TRBJ2-3; D is possibly TRBD2 (6 bases). The CDR3 extends over 13 amino acids. CDR1 LNHDA and CDR2 SQIVND come from the germline V gene (reference sequence). V was pared by 8 bases and J by 1 base, with 10 bases between.

This chain joins TRBV7-9 and TRBJ2-7, with D hard to call. CDR1 is SEHNR, CDR2 FQNEAQ, per germline (reference sequence). CDR3 length: 15 amino acids. V was clipped by 5 bases and J by 0 bases, with 14 bases between them. CDR3 sequence reads: CASSPPDTSSYEQYF. The CDR3 nucleotides are TGTGCCAGCAGCCCCCCCGACACCAGCTCCTACGAGCAGTACTTC.

This sequence joins TRBV7-2 and TRBJ2-5; 8 bases align to TRBD2. Trimming took 5 bases from V and 4 from J; bases not matched to a gene: 12. CDR1 and CDR2 (germline): SGHTA, FQGNSA. The CDR3 is 16 amino acids. The CDR3 DNA reads TGTGCCAGCAGCCCCCAGGGACGGGAGGGCCCAGAGACCCAGTACTTC. Translation gives CASSPQGREGPETQYF.